Listed below are T cell receptor beta chains from one sample, sequenced in a study of blood T cell repertoires in COVID-19. Measured with immunoSEQ multiplex PCR; TCRdb has only the in-frame clones, and not every one. The data contain about 170,000 clones, about four fifths of them singletons. Sequenced: peripheral blood. All receptors derive from a man in his 70s with active or convalescent COVID-19. The CDR3 runs from the conserved cysteine through the conserved F or W. A D gene is named only where the DNA matches it firmly. The size field is filled for only some rows; it gives once, few, many or a size class.

J	D	V	size	DNA	CDR3
TRBJ1-2	NA	TRBV9	NA	TGTGCCAGCAGCTACAGCGCAGGGTTTGACTATGGCTACACCTTC	CASSYSAGFDYGYTF
TRBJ1-2	TRBD1	TRBV5-5	NA	TGTGCCAGCAGCTGGGGACAGGACTATGGCTACACCTTC	CASSWGQDYGYTF
TRBJ2-1	TRBD1	TRBV3-1/TRBV3-2	NA	TGTGCCAGCAGCCAAGGACAGGGTCGGAATGAGCAGTTCTTC	CASSQGQGRNEQFF
TRBJ2-7	NA	TRBV27	NA	TGTGCCACCTCGACAGGGACTTCGTCCTACGAGCAGTACTTC	CATSTGTSSYEQYF
TRBJ1-2	NA	TRBV20-1	few	TGCAGGGCAGGGGAGAACTATGGCTACACCTTC	CRAGENYGYTF
TRBJ1-2	NA	TRBV6-5	few	TGTGCCAGCCGTCCGGCGGGGGCCTATGGCTACACCTTC	CASRPAGAYGYTF
TRBJ1-2	TRBD1	TRBV7-2	NA	TGTGCCAGCAGCCCCGCCCGGGGACAGGGGTTGTCTGGCTACACCTTC	CASSPARGQGLSGYTF
TRBJ1-4	NA	TRBV2	NA	TGTGCCAACCGGTGGTCGGATGAAAAACTGTTTTTT	CANRWSDEKLFF
TRBJ2-2	TRBD2	TRBV7-9	few	TGTGCCAGCAGCTCGCGGGGGGGCGCGTTCACCGGGGAGCTGTTTTTT	CASSSRGGAFTGELFF
TRBJ1-1	NA	TRBV19	NA	TGTGCCAGTAGTATATGGTGGGAGGACACTGAAGCTTTCTTT	CASSIWWEDTEAFF
TRBJ2-7	TRBD1	TRBV5-1	NA	TGCGCCAGCAGCCGTCCCGGGACAGGGACCTACGAGCAGTACTTC	CASSRPGTGTYEQYF
TRBJ1-1	NA	TRBV11-1	NA	TGTGCCAGCAGCCCCGATGCGGGACCGAACACTGAAGCTTTCTTT	CASSPDAGPNTEAFF
TRBJ2-2	TRBD1	TRBV28	NA	TGTGCCAGCAGTACCGCCGGGACAGGGATGGGCACCGGGGAGCTGTTTTTT	CASSTAGTGMGTGELFF
TRBJ1-6	NA	TRBV7-3	once	TGTGCCAGCGGCTGGCAGTCCGATTCACCCCTCCACTTT	CASGWQSDSPLHF
TRBJ2-3	NA	TRBV11-3	NA	TGTGCCAGTTCACAGTTCACAGATACGCAGTATTTT	CASSQFTDTQYF
TRBJ1-3	NA	TRBV3-1/TRBV3-2	NA	TGTGCCAGCAGCCAAGGGCCTACAGCAGGCACCATATATTTT	CASSQGPTAGTIYF
TRBJ2-4	NA	TRBV6-5	NA	TGTGCCAGCAGACTCAGCGGAATGGCCAAAAACATTCAGTACTTC	CASRLSGMAKNIQYF
TRBJ2-7	TRBD2	TRBV7-8	NA	TGTGCCAGCAGCTCAGGACTAGCGGGCAGCTCCTACGAGCAGTACTTC	CASSSGLAGSSYEQYF
TRBJ1-4	TRBD1	TRBV11-2	NA	TGTGCCAGCAGCTTAGGTTTAGGGGGCGAATATGAAAAACTGTTTTTT	CASSLGLGGEYEKLFF
TRBJ2-7	NA	TRBV21-1	NA	TGTGCCAGCAGCAACAATGGTGAGACAGGCATCCCCTACGAGCAGTACTTC	CASSNNGETGIPYEQYF
TRBJ2-1	NA	TRBV7-9	NA	TGTGCCAGCAGCTTGGGGGGAGGCGGATTACAGTTCTTC	CASSLGGGGLQFF
TRBJ2-1	NA	TRBV15	few	TGTGCCACCAGCAGAGTCGGGGGGCCTGGGTACAATGAGCAGTTCTTC	CATSRVGGPGYNEQFF
TRBJ1-5	TRBD1	TRBV2	once	TGTGCCAGCAGTGAATACAGGGGGGTTGCGAATCAGCCCCAGCATTTT	CASSEYRGVANQPQHF
TRBJ2-3	TRBD2	TRBV7-9	NA	TGTGCCAGCAGCCGGGGACTAGAGAATCCAGATACGCAGTATTTT	CASSRGLENPDTQYF
TRBJ2-6	TRBD1	TRBV27	NA	TGTGCCAGCAGTCCGATCCGGGACAGGGTAGGTGGGGCCAACGTCCTGACTTTC	CASSPIRDRVGGANVLTF
TRBJ2-1	NA	TRBV2	NA	TGTGCCAGCAGTGATCGAGGGCGCGGGTACAATGAGCAGTTCTTC	CASSDRGRGYNEQFF
TRBJ1-3	NA	TRBV9	NA	TGTGCCAGCAGCGTAGCTGGCGGAGCAGGAAACACCATATATTTT	CASSVAGGAGNTIYF
TRBJ1-6	NA	TRBV7-2	NA	TGTGCCAGCAGCTTCGCCAGGGTACGGAATTCACCCCTCCACTTT	CASSFARVRNSPLHF
TRBJ1-1	NA	TRBV19	few	TGTGCCAGTAGTTGGGGGCCCCCTCTCACTGAAGCTTTCTTT	CASSWGPPLTEAFF
TRBJ2-7	TRBD1	TRBV5-1	once	TGCGCCAGCAGCTTGGGAGGACAGGGTGGCGACGAGCAGTACTTC	CASSLGGQGGDEQYF
TRBJ1-2	NA	TRBV2	NA	TGTGCCAGCACCACCCAGGGGACCCCCGGTGGCTACACCTTC	CASTTQGTPGGYTF
TRBJ2-1	TRBD2	TRBV5-1	NA	TGCGCCAGCAGCTTGGTGGTAGCGGGAGCCAATGAGCAGTTCTTC	CASSLVVAGANEQFF
TRBJ1-1	NA	TRBV19	NA	TGTGCCAGTACCTACGGGGGACGGATGAACACTGAAGCTTTCTTT	CASTYGGRMNTEAFF
TRBJ2-7	NA	TRBV7-9	NA	TGTGCCAGCAGCTTAGCCCAGGGCTACGAGCAGTACTTC	CASSLAQGYEQYF
TRBJ1-2	NA	TRBV27	NA	TGTGCCAGCAGGCCCGGACAGCTCCTTGGGGATGGCTACACCTTC	CASRPGQLLGDGYTF
TRBJ2-1	TRBD2	TRBV4-3	NA	TGCGCCAGCAGCCGGCTGAGGGGCGGGAGCGACAATGAGCAGTTCTTC	CASSRLRGGSDNEQFF
TRBJ1-2	NA	TRBV7-2	NA	TGTGCCAGCAGCTTAGACCCGGGAGGGGGCTACACCTTC	CASSLDPGGGYTF
TRBJ2-1	TRBD2	TRBV7-3	NA	TGTGCCAGCAGCCCTCTTGGACTAGCGGGAGCTTCCTACAATGAGCAGTTCTTC	CASSPLGLAGASYNEQFF
TRBJ2-7	NA	TRBV13	NA	TGTGCCAGCAGCTACCTAATGGGAGGTTCCCATCCGGGGGAGCAGTACTTC	CASSYLMGGSHPGEQYF
TRBJ1-5	TRBD1	TRBV7-9	NA	TGTGCCAGCAGCCTAGGGACAGGGAGGAGGCAGCCCCAGCATTTT	CASSLGTGRRQPQHF
TRBJ2-2	NA	TRBV7-2	NA	TGTGCCAGCAGCTTACGAGACACAAACACCGGGGAGCTGTTTTTT	CASSLRDTNTGELFF
TRBJ1-5	NA	TRBV5-1	NA	TGCGCCAGCAGCACTAATCAGCCCCAGCATTTT	CASSTNQPQHF
TRBJ2-2	TRBD1	TRBV4-3	NA	TGCGCCAGCAGCCCAGTGACAGGGACCGGGGAGCTGTTTTTT	CASSPVTGTGELFF
TRBJ2-1	NA	TRBV19	NA	TGTGCCAGTAGTACTCTGGCCCGGGGCGGGACGGAGCAGTTCTTC	CASSTLARGGTEQFF